Each of the 27 T cell receptor beta chains below was sequenced from the same sample in a study of shared T cell receptors in the human thymus. The protocol was immunoSEQ multiplex PCR, while the TCRdb copy is restricted to in-frame clones and leaves out a portion. The sample consists of hundreds of thousands of clones, around 89% of them appearing once. A further study also used this sample, focusing on human thymus T cells.

The sequencing input was thymocytes. The receptors here all came from a boy younger than two with a congenital heart defect.

The genes are TRBV27 and TRBJ2-2, with D unresolved. CDR1 and CDR2 from the germline V gene are MNHEY and SMNVEV (reference sequence). Trimming took 2 bases from V and 7 from J, leaving 14 bases between them. This CDR3 region has 15 residues. CDR3 region: CASSLRGTFGGELFF. In nucleotides, the CDR3 is TGTGCCAGCAGTTTACGAGGCACTTTCGGCGGGGAGCTGTTTTTT.

This chain connects TRBV7-9 to TRBJ2-3; D possibly corresponds to TRBD1 (6 bases). The germline V gene encodes CDR1 SEHNR and CDR2 FQNEAQ (reference sequence). This CDR3 region has 16 residues. V lost 1 base to trimming and J lost 1 base, with 12 bases between them. The CDR3 sequence: CASSLDGQGRTDTQYF. The CDR3 DNA reads as TGTGCCAGCAGCTTAGACGGGCAGGGGCGCACAGATACGCAGTATTTT. The full variable domain, rest sourced from reference TRBV7-9 and TRBJ2-3, is DTGVSQNPRHKITKRGQNVTFRCDPISEHNRLYWYRQTLGQGPEFLTYFQNEAQLEKSRLLSDRFSAERPKGSFSTLEIQRTEQGDSAMYLCASSLDGQGRTDTQYFGPGTRLTVL.

The chain is built from TRBV9 and TRBJ2-7; weak D call: TRBD2 (5 bases). V dropped 3 bases and J dropped 4 bases, with 11 bases sitting between them. This CDR3 contains 13 residues. Germline CDR1 is SGDLS and CDR2 is YYNGEE. The CDR3 nucleotides read TGTGCCAGCAGCGCGGGGTTAGAATACGAGCAGTACTTC. Amino acid sequence: CASSAGLEYEQYF.

The CDR3 here is CASSLAGGTDTQYF. CDR3 nucleotides: TGTGCCAGCAGCTTAGCGGGCGGCACAGATACGCAGTATTTT. The chain has TRBV7-2 and TRBJ2-3; D is unresolved. V lost 0 bases to trimming and J lost 1 base, with 5 bases between them. The CDR3 has 14 residues. Germline CDR1 reads SGHTA; CDR2 reads FQGNSA.

V is TRBV6-1 and J is TRBJ2-7; 8 positions agree with TRBD1. V lost 5 bases, J lost 2 bases, and 11 bases stayed unmatched. The CDR3 consists of 16 residues. Germline V gene data show CDR1 as MNHNS and CDR2 as SASEGT. CDR3 sequence (DNA): TGTGCCAGCAGTAAAGACCCAGGGGGCTGGCCCTACGAGCAGTACTTC. Translating gives CASSKDPGGWPYEQYF.

The chain uses TRBV27 and TRBJ1-4; 10 bases fit TRBD1. The CDR3 extends over 14 amino acids. Germline CDR1 and CDR2: MNHEY and SMNVEV (reference sequence). The junction had 4 bases not matched to a gene; V was cut back by 5 bases and J by 7 bases. CDR3 coding DNA: TGTGCCAGCAGTCGGGACAGGGGAAGTGAAAAACTGTTTTTT. Translating gives CASSRDRGSEKLFF.

The CDR3 DNA reads as TGCAGCGTTGAAGGGTCGTACAGGGTCACAGATACGCAGTATTTT. Translating it yields CSVEGSYRVTDTQYF. V and J are TRBV29-1 and TRBJ2-3, with a tentative D call TRBD1 (6 bases). There are 15 residues in the CDR3. Trimming pared 1 base from V and 2 bases from J, leaving 13 bases between. Germline values: CDR1 SQVTM, CDR2 ANQGSEA.

This clone was recorded once. The chain couples TRBV19 to TRBJ2-7; TRBD2 aligns across 10 bases. V dropped 2 bases and J dropped 2; count of bases not matched to a gene: 12. This CDR3 region has 18 residues. CDR1 is LNHDA and CDR2 is SQIVND in the germline V gene (reference sequence). For the CDR3, the DNA is TGTGCCAGTAGTATACCCCGGGCTACTAGCGGGGCCACCTACGAGCAGTACTTC. It is translated as CASSIPRATSGATYEQYF.

This chain connects TRBV4-3 to TRBJ2-5; 11 bases fit TRBD2. V lost 3 bases to trimming and J lost 3 bases; unmatched junction nucleotides: 9. This CDR3 has 17 residues. Germline CDR1 and CDR2: LGHNA and YSLEER. CDR3 protein: CASSQKLSGRAKETQYF. CDR3 coding DNA: TGCGCCAGCAGCCAGAAACTTAGCGGGAGGGCCAAAGAGACCCAGTACTTC.

CDR3 residues: CASSLDRKNYGYTF. The CDR3 coding sequence is TGTGCCAGCAGCCTTGACAGGAAAAACTATGGCTACACCTTC. The chain is built from TRBV27 and TRBJ1-2, with D tentatively TRBD1 (6 bases). The CDR3 contains 14 residues. Trimming left V 6 bases short and J 2 bases short, with 13 bases between. Germline V gene lookup returns CDR1 MNHEY and CDR2 SMNVEV (reference sequence).

The chain combines TRBV23-1 with TRBJ1-4; 7 bases are shared with TRBD1. TRBV23-1 is an open reading frame whose function is uncertain. Trimming cost V 9 bases and J 7 bases; bases outside gene matches: 8. The CDR3 sequence is 13 residues long. The DNA of the CDR3 is TGCGCCAGAAAGGGGACAGCTGTTGAAAAACTGTTTTTT. This encodes CARKGTAVEKLFF.

The V gene is TRBV29-1, the J gene TRBJ2-7; perhaps TRBD2 as D (7 bases). This CDR3 is 14 amino acids long. From germline, CDR1 is SQVTM and CDR2 ANQGSEA. V was trimmed by 8 bases and J by 6 bases, leaving 23 bases between them. This chain's CDR3 is CSPILGAGEGEQYF. The CDR3 DNA sequence: TGCAGCCCTATCTTGGGGGCAGGGGAGGGCGAGCAGTACTTC.

This chain connects TRBV7-9 to TRBJ1-1, with a possible D match to TRBD1 (6 bases). The V end lost 5 bases, the J end lost 3 bases, and 19 bases lay between the germline ends. The CDR3 spans 16 residues. Germline V lookup: CDR1 SEHNR, CDR2 FQNEAQ (reference sequence). DNA for the CDR3: TGTGCCAGCAGCACCTCGTACAGGGTGGGGGACACTGAAGCTTTCTTT. Amino acid sequence: CASSTSYRVGDTEAFF.

The chain links TRBV5-6 to TRBJ2-1, with a weak D call TRBD1 (6 bases). The CDR3 sequence is 12 residues long. V dropped 0 bases and J dropped 8 bases, with 6 bases sitting between them. Germline CDR1 and CDR2: SGHDT and YYEEEE. The CDR3 bases are TGTGCCAGCAGCTTGGCAGGGGATGAGCAGTTCTTC. Protein sequence: CASSLAGDEQFF.

This chain links TRBV28 with TRBJ2-7; 7 nucleotides align to TRBD1. This CDR3 is 15 amino acids long. Germline CDR1 is MDHEN and CDR2 is SYDVKM. V shed 4 bases and J 1 base; nucleotides not matched to a gene: 7. CDR3 loop: CASSSSGDRSYEQYF. As DNA, the CDR3 is TGTGCCAGCAGTTCGTCCGGGGACAGATCCTACGAGCAGTACTTC.

The rearrangement uses TRBV30 and TRBJ2-2, with 8 bases fitting TRBD1. The ends lost 3 bases at V and 6 bases at J; junction bases unmatched: 18. This CDR3 region has 18 residues. CDR1 and CDR2 (germline): GTSNPN, SVGIG (reference sequence). DNA for the CDR3: TGTGCCTGGAGCCCCGGACAGGGCCCGCCTTGGGTTTCCGGGGAGCTGTTTTTT. Amino acids: CAWSPGQGPPWVSGELFF.

This chain uses TRBV7-2 with TRBJ1-2; 7 positions match TRBD1. The CDR3 loop spans 15 amino acids. V lost 5 bases and J lost 4; bases outside the gene matches: 10. The germline V gene encodes CDR1 SGHTA and CDR2 FQGNSA. CDR3 bases: TGTGCCAGCAGCCCGAGGCACAGGGGTCTCTATGGCTACACCTTC. Its translation: CASSPRHRGLYGYTF.

J is TRBJ2-2 and V is TRBV21-1; no DNA check was done on the table's D call, TRBD1. TRBV21-1 is flagged as a pseudogene. The CDR3 is 15 residues long. This chain's CDR3 is CASNLRHRMTGELFF. The CDR3 nucleotides are TGTGCCAGCAACCTCCGCCACAGGATGACCGGGGAGCTGTTTTTT.

The V call is TRBV19, the J call TRBJ2-2; TRBD1 might be the D (6 bases). Between the trimmed V and J ends, which lost 4 bases and 4 bases, there was a span of 16 bases. The germline CDR1 and CDR2 sequences are LNHDA and SQIVND (reference sequence). The CDR3 length is 16 residues. This CDR3 is CASSTSGDTGTGELFF. CDR3 DNA sequence: TGTGCCAGTAGTACCTCCGGGGACACGGGCACCGGGGAGCTGTTTTTT.

This clone was picked up one time. The chain links TRBV2 to TRBJ1-5, with TRBD1 as a possible D gene (6 bases). Germline CDR1 reads SNHLY; CDR2 reads FYNNEI. The CDR3 is 19 residues long. V was trimmed by 6 bases and J by 0 bases, leaving 24 bases between them. The CDR3 region is CASSPSRGGDGYSNQPQHF. The CDR3 coding sequence is TGTGCCAGCAGCCCTAGCAGGGGAGGGGATGGGTATAGCAATCAGCCCCAGCATTTT.

This clone was seen a few times. This chain connects TRBV5-1 to TRBJ1-1; 9 positions agree with TRBD1. The V gene's germline CDR1 is SGHRS and CDR2 YFSETQ. This CDR3 is built from 15 residues. Trimming at V came to 3 bases and at J to 4 bases, leaving 7 bases not matched to a gene. CDR3 bases: TGCGCCAGCAGCTACGTAGGACAGGGGCCCACTGAAGCTTTCTTT. Protein product: CASSYVGQGPTEAFF.

The chain couples TRBV6-5 to TRBJ2-5; maybe TRBD2 (6 bases). CDR1 and CDR2 (germline): MNHEY, SVGAGI. This CDR3 has 14 amino acids. The V end was cut by 2 bases, the J end by 6 bases, with 13 bases between. The CDR3: CASSYHRELKTQYF. In nucleotides, the CDR3 is TGTGCCAGCAGTTACCACCGGGAGCTAAAGACCCAGTACTTC.

This rearrangement joins TRBV5-1 to TRBJ2-5, with D possibly being TRBD2 (6 bases). Germline V lookup: CDR1 SGHRS, CDR2 YFSETQ. Trimming took 4 bases from V and 3 from J, leaving 16 bases between them. The CDR3 has 15 residues. The CDR3 spells CASSDVSGAKETQYF. The CDR3 DNA sequence: TGCGCCAGCAGCGACGTTAGCGGAGCTAAAGAGACCCAGTACTTC.

The rearrangement uses TRBV10-1 and TRBJ2-7; 7 bases line up with TRBD1. CDR3 size: 13 residues. The V gene's germline CDR1 is WNHNN and CDR2 SYGVQD (reference sequence). J was trimmed by 2 bases and V by 6 bases; bases with no gene match: 4. CDR3 loop: CASSRTGPYEQYF. In nucleotides, the CDR3 is TGCGCCAGCAGCCGGACAGGCCCCTACGAGCAGTACTTC.

The V gene is TRBV11-2, the J gene TRBJ2-1; 7 bases are shared with TRBD2. The trim removed 1 base at V and 7 bases at J, leaving 16 bases unmatched. The CDR3 runs 18 residues. CDR1 and CDR2 from the germline V gene are SGHAT and FQNNGV. The CDR3 reads CASSLGRIGGSRVNEQFF. CDR3 nucleotide sequence: TGTGCCAGCAGCTTAGGTCGGATAGGCGGGAGCCGGGTAAATGAGCAGTTCTTC.

The chain combines TRBV28 with TRBJ1-1; TRBD1 agrees at 7 bases. This CDR3 is 19 amino acids long. J gave up 5 bases and V 3 bases, and 21 bases lay outside the gene matches. Germline lookup yields CDR1 MDHEN and CDR2 SYDVKM. This CDR3 is CASSFLTGPDTRGGTEAFF. Written as DNA, the CDR3 is TGTGCCAGCAGTTTTCTGACAGGGCCTGACACACGGGGTGGGACTGAAGCTTTCTTT.

The chain joins TRBV10-1 to TRBJ1-5; D possibly corresponds to TRBD1 (6 bases). Trimming cost V 1 base and J 2 bases, with 15 bases left between them. Looked up from germline, CDR1 is WNHNN and CDR2 is SYGVQD (reference sequence). The CDR3 length is 17 residues. The CDR3 here is CASSEYRTVGGNQPQHF. As DNA, the CDR3 is TGCGCCAGCAGTGAGTACCGGACAGTTGGGGGCAATCAGCCCCAGCATTTT.